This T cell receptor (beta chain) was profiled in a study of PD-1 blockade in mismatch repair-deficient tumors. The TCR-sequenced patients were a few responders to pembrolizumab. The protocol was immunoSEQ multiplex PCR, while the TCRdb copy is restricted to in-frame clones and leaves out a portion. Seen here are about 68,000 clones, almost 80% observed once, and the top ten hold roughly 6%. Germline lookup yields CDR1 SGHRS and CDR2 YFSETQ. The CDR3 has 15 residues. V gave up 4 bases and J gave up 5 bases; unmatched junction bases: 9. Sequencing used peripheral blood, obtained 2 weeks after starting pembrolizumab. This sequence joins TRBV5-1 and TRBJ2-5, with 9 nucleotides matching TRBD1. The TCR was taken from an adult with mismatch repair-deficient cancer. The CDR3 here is CASSVGTGTGETQYF. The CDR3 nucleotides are TGCGCCAGCAGCGTCGGGACAGGGACAGGGGAGACCCAGTACTTC. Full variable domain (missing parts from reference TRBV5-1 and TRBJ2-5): KAGVTQTPRYLIKTRGQQVTLSCSPISGHRSVSWYQQTPGQGLQFLFEYFSETQRNKGNFPGRFSGRQFSNSRSEMNVSTLELGDSALYLCASSVGTGTGETQYFGPGTRLLVL.